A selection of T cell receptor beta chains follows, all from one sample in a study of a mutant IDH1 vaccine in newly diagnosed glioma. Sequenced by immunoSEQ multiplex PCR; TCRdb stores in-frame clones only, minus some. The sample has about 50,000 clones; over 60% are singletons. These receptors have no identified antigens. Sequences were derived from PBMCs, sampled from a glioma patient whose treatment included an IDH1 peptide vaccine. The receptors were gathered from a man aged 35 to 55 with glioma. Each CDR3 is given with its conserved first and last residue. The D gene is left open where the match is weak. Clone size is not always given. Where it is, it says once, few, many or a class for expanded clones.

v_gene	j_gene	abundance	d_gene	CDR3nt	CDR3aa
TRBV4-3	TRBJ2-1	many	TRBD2	TGCGCCAGCAGCCAAGATTCGCTAGCGGGACCCGAGCAGTTCTTC	CASSQDSLAGPEQFF
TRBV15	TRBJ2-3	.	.	TGTGCCACCAGCAGAGATCCATTGACCACAGATACGCAGTATTTT	CATSRDPLTTDTQYF
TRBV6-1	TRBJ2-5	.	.	TGTGCCAGCAGTGTAGTGCTAGGAAGGCAAGAGACCCAGTACTTC	CASSVVLGRQETQYF
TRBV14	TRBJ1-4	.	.	TGTGCCAGCAGCTATAGGGCTGGAACTAATGAAAAACTGTTTTTT	CASSYRAGTNEKLFF
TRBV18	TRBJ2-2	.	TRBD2	TGTGCCAGCTCACCAGAGGGGACTAGCGCAGGAAAGTCCGGGGAGCTGTTTTTT	CASSPEGTSAGKSGELFF
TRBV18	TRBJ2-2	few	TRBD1	TGTGCCAGCTCACCATCTCTTACTCAGGGGGCCGGCGGGGAGCTGTTTTTT	CASSPSLTQGAGGELFF
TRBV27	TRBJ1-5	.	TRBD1	TGTGCCAGCAAAGGGACAGGGGGCTATCAGCCCCAGCATTTT	CASKGTGGYQPQHF
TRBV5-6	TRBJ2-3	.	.	TGTGCCAGCAGCGATCTCCCGGCAGATACGCAGTATTTT	CASSDLPADTQYF
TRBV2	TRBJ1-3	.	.	TGTGCCAGCAGTGAAGACCTTGGGACATCTGGAAACACCATATATTTT	CASSEDLGTSGNTIYF
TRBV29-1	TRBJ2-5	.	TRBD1	TGCAGCGTTGAGCTCGGTTCAGGGGGAGAAGAGACCCAGTACTTC	CSVELGSGGEETQYF
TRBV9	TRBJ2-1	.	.	TGTGCCAGCAGCCTGACATATTACAATGAGCAGTTCTTC	CASSLTYYNEQFF
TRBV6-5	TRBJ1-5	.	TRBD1	TGTGCCAGCGGCCCACAGGGGGCAGGTCGGCCCCAGCATTTT	CASGPQGAGRPQHF
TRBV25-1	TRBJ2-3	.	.	TGTGCCAGCGGGAACCTCATAGATACGCAGTATTTT	CASGNLIDTQYF
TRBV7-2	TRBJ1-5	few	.	TGTGCCAGCAGCTTGGCTTACAATCAGCCCCAGCATTTT	CASSLAYNQPQHF
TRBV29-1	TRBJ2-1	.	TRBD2	TGCAGCGTTGGTAAGCTAGCGGGAGGGGGCCTGGGAGAGCAGTTCTTC	CSVGKLAGGGLGEQFF
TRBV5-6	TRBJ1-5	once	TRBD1	TGTGCCAGCAGCCAAAACAAACAGGGGTATCAGCCCCAGCATTTT	CASSQNKQGYQPQHF
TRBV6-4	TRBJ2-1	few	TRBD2	TGTGCCAGCAGCCCCTCCGGGACTAGCGGTTACAATGAGCAGTTCTTC	CASSPSGTSGYNEQFF
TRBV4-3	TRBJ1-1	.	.	TGCGCCAGCAGCCAAGCAGTCCACACTGAAGCTTTCTTT	CASSQAVHTEAFF